Each of the 18 T cell receptor beta chains below was sequenced from the same sample in a study of PD-1 blockade in classical Hodgkin lymphoma. Method: immunoSEQ multiplex PCR; TCRdb's copy keeps in-frame clones and lacks some. The sample includes 100,000 or so clones, around 89% of them seen just once. Patients all relapsed after autologous stem cell transplantation, and there was variation in brentuximab vedotin exposure. The material sequenced was peripheral blood mononuclear cells (PBMCs), taken before the second cycle of nivolumab. The receptors here all came from a human donor with classical Hodgkin lymphoma.

The genes are TRBV5-5 and TRBJ1-1; the D is unclear. Germline lookup yields CDR1 SGHKS and CDR2 YYEKEE (reference sequence). The CDR3 is 13 residues long. The V and J ends lost 1 base and 10 bases respectively, with 14 bases between them. CDR3 in DNA: TGTGCCAGCAGCTTGTTCGAGGGAGAGAGAGCTTTCTTT. This encodes CASSLFEGERAFF.

The chain is built from TRBV7-3 and TRBJ2-2; possibly TRBD2 for D (6 bases). Trimming pared 2 bases from V and 2 bases from J, leaving 9 bases between. The CDR3 has 15 amino acids. The V gene's germline CDR1 is SGHTA and CDR2 FQGTGA. The CDR3 protein is CASSLLGGNTGELFF. The CDR3 nucleotides read TGTGCCAGCAGCTTATTGGGGGGTAACACCGGGGAGCTGTTTTTT.

The chain couples TRBV30 to TRBJ1-4; tentatively, D is TRBD1 (5 bases). CDR1 GTSNPN and CDR2 SVGIG come from the germline V gene (reference sequence). The CDR3 is 15 amino acids. The ends were cut back, 2 bases at V and 7 bases at J, with 17 bases in the middle. The CDR3 spells CAWSPRLPRGEKLFF. As DNA, the CDR3 is TGTGCCTGGAGTCCACGACTACCGAGGGGTGAAAAACTGTTTTTT.

V and J are TRBV19 and TRBJ2-5; D not resolved. V lost 5 bases to trimming and J lost 2 bases, with 9 bases between them. Germline V gives CDR1 LNHDA, CDR2 SQIVND (reference sequence). The CDR3 length is 13 residues. This CDR3 reads CASSGTKQETQYF. In DNA, the CDR3 is TGTGCCAGTAGTGGAACAAAACAAGAGACCCAGTACTTC.

J is TRBJ2-1 and V is TRBV7-9, with TRBD2 matching over 12 bases. The CDR3 runs to 15 residues. V was clipped by 3 bases and J by 7 bases; unmatched bases: 4. Germline V CDR1 and CDR2: SEHNR, FQNEAQ (reference sequence). The CDR3 DNA sequence: TGTGCCAGCAGCTTTGGACTAGCGGGGCAGAATGAGCAGTTCTTC. As protein: CASSFGLAGQNEQFF.

The chain is built from TRBV19 and TRBJ1-5; 8 positions agree with TRBD1. This CDR3 is 17 amino acids long. Trimming took 3 bases from V and 5 from J; bases not matched to a gene: 12. Germline V gene lookup returns CDR1 LNHDA and CDR2 SQIVND (reference sequence). DNA of the CDR3: TGTGCCAGTAGTATTTTGGCGACAGGGGCCACTTATCAGCCCCAGCATTTT. This sequence encodes CASSILATGATYQPQHF.

The chain is built from TRBV7-9 and TRBJ1-4; 9 bases map to TRBD1. Germline V gives CDR1 SEHNR, CDR2 FQNEAQ (reference sequence). V shed 5 bases and J 4 bases; nucleotides not matched to a gene: 5. The CDR3 spans 15 residues. Here the CDR3 DNA reads TGTGCCAGCAGCCAGGGACAGGGAGTTAATGAAAAACTGTTTTTT. Translating gives CASSQGQGVNEKLFF.

The chain employs TRBV6-6 and TRBJ2-7; the D is unclear. The V and J ends lost 1 base and 2 bases respectively, with 6 bases between them. Germline V gives CDR1 MNHNY, CDR2 SVGAGI (reference sequence). The CDR3 is made up of 13 amino acids. The CDR3 DNA follows: TGTGCCAGCAGTTACTTACCGACCTACGAGCAGTACTTC. This encodes CASSYLPTYEQYF.

The CDR3, as DNA: TGTGCCAGCAGCCTCCAAGACTGGCCCCAGCATTTT. Translated, it gives CASSLQDWPQHF. The V and J genes are TRBV7-9 and TRBJ1-5; D gene ambiguous. CDR3 length equals 12 residues. CDR1 and CDR2 from the germline V gene are SEHNR and FQNEAQ (reference sequence). Trimming stripped 5 bases from V and 9 bases from J, with 11 bases between. Together with reference TRBV7-9 and TRBJ1-5, the CDR3 gives the full variable domain: DTGVSQNPRHKITKRGQNVTFRCDPISEHNRLYWYRQTLGQGPEFLTYFQNEAQLEKSRLLSDRFSAERPKGSFSTLEIQRTEQGDSAMYLCASSLQDWPQHFGDGTRLSIL.

The DNA of the CDR3 is TGTGCCAGCAGCTTAGACGGTGGACTAGCTAATGAGCAGTTCTTC. Translating gives CASSLDGGLANEQFF. The V call is TRBV11-2, the J call TRBJ2-1, with TRBD2 matching over 8 bases. Germline CDR1 is SGHAT and CDR2 is FQNNGV. CDR3 size: 15 residues. J gave up 7 bases and V 0 bases, and 5 bases lay outside the gene matches. The full variable domain, in which reference TRBV11-2 and TRBJ2-1 provide the parts outside the CDR3, is EAGVAQSPRYKIIEKRQSVAFWCNPISGHATLYWYQQILGQGPKLLIQFQNNGVVDDSQLPKDRFSAERLKGVDSTLKIQPAKLEDSAVYLCASSLDGGLANEQFFGPGTRLTVL.

This chain joins TRBV7-3 and TRBJ2-2, with a weak D call TRBD2 (5 bases). V lost 2 bases to trimming and J lost 6 bases, with 7 bases between them. The CDR3 is made up of 13 amino acids. Germline V CDR1 and CDR2: SGHTA, FQGTGA. In DNA form, the CDR3 reads TGTGCCAGCAGCTTAGCCGGGGCCGGGGAGCTGTTTTTT. This encodes CASSLAGAGELFF.

The genes are TRBV18 and TRBJ2-1; D may match TRBD1 or TRBD2 (5 bases each). V was clipped by 2 bases and J by 9 bases, with 8 bases between them. The CDR3 runs 12 residues. Germline V lookup: CDR1 KGHSH, CDR2 LQKENI. CDR3 coding DNA: TGTGCCAGCTCACCAGGGACCGGTGAGCAGTTCTTC. Residues: CASSPGTGEQFF. The variable domain in full, with the rest retrieved from reference TRBV18 and TRBJ2-1, is NAGVMQNPRHLVRRRGQEARLRCSPMKGHSHVYWYRQLPEEGLKFMVYLQKENIIDESGMPKERFSAEFPKEGPSILRIQQVVRGDSAAYFCASSPGTGEQFFGPGTRLTVL.

The rearrangement links TRBV7-6 to TRBJ1-6; possible D gene TRBD1, 5 bases. This CDR3 comprises 14 residues. V was clipped by 1 base and J by 10 bases, with 11 bases between them. The germline gives CDR1 SGHVS, CDR2 FNYEAQ. CDR3 bases: TGTGCCAGCAGCTTAGGAGAACAGGAATCACCCCTCCACTTT. Translating gives CASSLGEQESPLHF.

This rearrangement joins TRBV18 to TRBJ2-1, with D unclear. The V and J ends lost 0 bases and 5 bases respectively, with 5 bases between them. The germline CDR1 and CDR2 sequences are KGHSH and LQKENI. The CDR3 consists of 13 residues. The CDR3 DNA reads as TGTGCCAGCTCACCACCACAGAACAATGAGCAGTTCTTC. Translation: CASSPPQNNEQFF.

The chain couples TRBV15 to TRBJ2-5; 11 nucleotides match TRBD1. The V segment lost 1 base and the J segment 0 bases; nucleotides outside the gene matches: 4. The CDR3 is 17 amino acids. Germline V gene data show CDR1 as LNHNV and CDR2 as YYDKDF (reference sequence). In DNA form, the CDR3 reads TGTGCCACCAGCAGAGTTCAGGGACAGGGGGACCAAGAGACCCAGTACTTC. It encodes CATSRVQGQGDQETQYF.

The J gene is TRBJ2-5, the V gene TRBV5-1, with 15 positions matching TRBD2. The germline V gene encodes CDR1 SGHRS and CDR2 YFSETQ. The CDR3 is 18 residues long. Losses at the gene ends were 4 bases for V and 6 bases for J; bases not matched to a gene: 13. The CDR3 loop reads CASSPIRTSGGAVKTQYF. CDR3 nucleotides: TGCGCCAGCAGCCCGATTAGGACTAGCGGGGGGGCCGTGAAGACCCAGTACTTC.

The V and J genes are TRBV9 and TRBJ1-2, with D unresolved. The CDR3 totals 13 residues. The germline CDR1 and CDR2 sequences are SGDLS and YYNGEE. The V end was cut by 3 bases, the J end by 8 bases, with 14 bases between. The CDR3 region is CASSGMTGGGYTF. The CDR3 bases are TGTGCCAGCAGCGGAATGACGGGAGGAGGCTACACCTTC.

This rearrangement joins TRBV7-8 to TRBJ2-7, with a possible D match to TRBD1 (6 bases). The V end was cut by 5 bases, the J end by 5 bases, with 10 bases between. Germline V gene sequence: CDR1 SGHVS, CDR2 FQNEAQ. The CDR3 is made up of 12 amino acids. Here the CDR3 DNA reads TGTGCCAGCAGCCGCACAGGGCACGAGCAGTACTTC. Its protein product is CASSRTGHEQYF.